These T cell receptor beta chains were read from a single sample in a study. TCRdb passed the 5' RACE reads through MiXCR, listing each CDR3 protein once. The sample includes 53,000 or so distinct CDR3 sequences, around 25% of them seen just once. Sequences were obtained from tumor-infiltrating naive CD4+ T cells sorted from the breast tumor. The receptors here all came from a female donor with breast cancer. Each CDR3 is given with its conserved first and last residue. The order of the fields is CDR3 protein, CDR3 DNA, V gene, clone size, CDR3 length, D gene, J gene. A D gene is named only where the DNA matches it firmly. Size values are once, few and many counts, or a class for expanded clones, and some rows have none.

CDR3: CVSSFSTGTDNEQFF; DNA: TGTGTCAGCAGTTTTAGTACAGGCACCGACAATGAGCAGTTCTTC; V: TRBV12-3/TRBV12-4; size: once; length: 15; D: NA; J: TRBJ2-1
CDR3: CASSLVGTGKSPLHF; DNA: TGTGCCAGCAGCTTAGTTGGGACAGGGAAGTCACCCCTCCACTTT; V: TRBV7-2; size: NA; length: 15; D: TRBD1; J: TRBJ1-6
CDR3: CASSLTDSTDTQYF; DNA: TGTGCCAGCAGCTTAACGGACAGCACAGATACGCAGTATTTT; V: TRBV11-2; size: few; length: 14; D: NA; J: TRBJ2-3
CDR3: CASSLGVGVSSYEQYF; DNA: TGCGCCAGCAGCTTGGGTGTCGGGGTATCCTCCTACGAGCAGTACTTC; V: TRBV5-1; size: once; length: 16; D: NA; J: TRBJ2-7
CDR3: CASSLMLATHQETQYF; DNA: TGTGCCAGCAGCTTGATGTTAGCGACCCATCAAGAGACCCAGTACTTC; V: TRBV5-5; size: NA; length: 16; D: NA; J: TRBJ2-5
CDR3: CASSQDPKETQYF; DNA: TGCGCCAGCAGCCAAGATCCTAAAGAGACCCAGTACTTC; V: TRBV4-3; size: few; length: 13; D: NA; J: TRBJ2-5
CDR3: CATLIRDSQETQYF; DNA: TGTGCCACCCTAATCCGGGACAGTCAAGAGACCCAGTACTTC; V: TRBV28; size: NA; length: 14; D: TRBD1; J: TRBJ2-5
CDR3: CASSLFLVGNGNYGYTF; DNA: TGTGCCAGCAGTTTATTTTTAGTTGGGAATGGCAACTATGGCTACACCTTC; V: TRBV28; size: NA; length: 17; D: NA; J: TRBJ1-2
CDR3: CASSEGDRFSDEQYF; DNA: TGCGCCAGCAGCGAGGGGGACAGATTCTCGGACGAGCAGTACTTC; V: TRBV5-1; size: few; length: 15; D: TRBD1; J: TRBJ2-7
CDR3: CSARVYLGSRNTEAFF; DNA: TGCAGTGCTAGAGTATACCTAGGGAGTAGGAACACTGAAGCTTTCTTT; V: TRBV20-1; size: NA; length: 16; D: NA; J: TRBJ1-1
CDR3: CASSQGSGQGYGYTF; DNA: TGCGCCAGCAGCCAAGGATCCGGACAGGGGTATGGCTACACCTTC; V: TRBV4-1; size: many; length: 15; D: TRBD1; J: TRBJ1-2
CDR3: CAIRAPPNEQFF; DNA: TGTGCCATCAGGGCCCCCCCCAATGAGCAGTTCTTC; V: TRBV10-3; size: NA; length: 12; D: NA; J: TRBJ2-1
CDR3: CASSEGQRTGELFF; DNA: TGTGCCAGCAGTGAGGGACAGCGCACCGGGGAGCTGTTTTTT; V: TRBV6-2/TRBV6-3; size: many; length: 14; D: TRBD1; J: TRBJ2-2
CDR3: CAISGAGGRAQETQYF; DNA: TGTGCCATCAGTGGGGCTGGCGGGAGAGCCCAAGAGACCCAGTACTTC; V: TRBV10-3; size: NA; length: 16; D: TRBD2; J: TRBJ2-5
CDR3: CASSLVETSSGEQFF; DNA: TGTGCCAGCAGCTTAGTGGAAACCTCCTCTGGTGAGCAGTTCTTC; V: TRBV7-2; size: NA; length: 15; D: NA; J: TRBJ2-1
CDR3: CTSSRAQGEDTQYF; DNA: TGCACCAGCAGCCGAGCCCAGGGAGAAGATACGCAGTATTTT; V: TRBV5-1; size: NA; length: 14; D: NA; J: TRBJ2-3
CDR3: CSARGVVLAGTDTQYF; DNA: TGCAGTGCTAGAGGGGTAGTTCTAGCGGGCACAGATACGCAGTATTTT; V: TRBV20-1; size: NA; length: 16; D: TRBD2; J: TRBJ2-3
CDR3: CSVAGGNTGELFF; DNA: TGCAGCGTTGCGGGCGGGAACACCGGGGAGCTGTTTTTT; V: TRBV29-1; size: NA; length: 13; D: NA; J: TRBJ2-2
CDR3: CRLQNTEAFF; DNA: TGCAGACTACAGAACACTGAAGCTTTCTTT; V: TRBV20-1; size: NA; length: 10; D: NA; J: TRBJ1-1
CDR3: CASSGGLRNTEAFF; DNA: TGTGCCAGCAGTGGTGGTCTGCGGAACACTGAAGCTTTCTTT; V: TRBV7-6; size: few; length: 14; D: NA; J: TRBJ1-1
CDR3: CASSDWWNTEAFF; DNA: TGTGCCAGCAGTGATTGGTGGAACACTGAAGCTTTCTTT; V: TRBV2; size: NA; length: 13; D: NA; J: TRBJ1-1
CDR3: CSARATDRGGQPQHF; DNA: TGCAGTGCTAGAGCCACGGACAGGGGCGGACAGCCCCAGCATTTT; V: TRBV20-1; size: NA; length: 15; D: TRBD1; J: TRBJ1-5
CDR3: CASSSGQPNSPLHF; DNA: TGTGCCAGCAGCTCCGGACAGCCTAATTCACCCCTCCACTTT; V: TRBV7-9; size: few; length: 14; D: NA; J: TRBJ1-6
CDR3: CASSRGQTMNTEAFF; DNA: TGTGCCAGCAGCCGGGGACAGACTATGAACACTGAAGCTTTCTTT; V: TRBV5-4; size: NA; length: 15; D: TRBD1; J: TRBJ1-1
CDR3: CASSPRGLAGSEQYF; DNA: TGTGCCAGCTCACCACGGGGACTAGCGGGTTCCGAGCAGTACTTC; V: TRBV18; size: once; length: 15; D: TRBD2; J: TRBJ2-7
CDR3: CASSRTGTGYYGYTF; DNA: TGCGCCAGCAGCCGGACCGGGACAGGGTACTATGGCTACACCTTC; V: TRBV4-1; size: NA; length: 15; D: TRBD1; J: TRBJ1-2
CDR3: CASSLIRGPLEAFF; DNA: TGTGCCAGCAGCTTGATAAGGGGCCCCCTGGAAGCTTTCTTT; V: TRBV5-6; size: few; length: 14; D: NA; J: TRBJ1-1
CDR3: CASSLTGAGANVLTF; DNA: TGTGCCAGCAGTTTAACAGGTGCCGGGGCCAACGTCCTGACTTTC; V: TRBV28; size: few; length: 15; D: NA; J: TRBJ2-6
CDR3: CASSLRGDYYEQYF; DNA: TGTGCCAGCAGCTTACGCGGGGACTACTACGAGCAGTACTTC; V: TRBV7-2; size: NA; length: 14; D: TRBD2; J: TRBJ2-7